These 26 T cell receptor beta chains originate from one sample sequenced in a study of CD8 T cells in ankylosing spondylitis. The study's findings and limits: Ankylosing spondylitis blood appeared to carry a characteristic TCR beta motif of several highly homologous variants.

TCRdb called the 5' RACE reads again in MiXCR, with one record for every CDR3 protein. The sample records about 510,000 distinct CDR3 sequences, over 4% being singletons. Which antigens these TCRs recognize remains unknown. Material for sequencing was blood, either unsorted or a sorted T cell fraction (not recorded which). The source of these receptors is a male donor with ankylosing spondylitis.

A word on this clonotype: Possible read error: a much larger clone is one base away. Here the CDR3 omits its conserved ending phenylalanine or tryptophan, so a read error is the likely source. The chain employs TRBV29-1 and TRBJ2-3, with TRBD1 as a possible D gene (6 bases). The V gene's germline CDR1 is SQVTM and CDR2 ANQGSEA. This CDR3 comprises 14 residues. CDR3 nucleotides: TGCAGCGTCGAAGGGGACACACGCACAGATACGCAGTATATT. Its translation is CSVEGDTRTDTQYI.

This clonotype was observed many times. The J gene is TRBJ2-3, the V gene TRBV10-3; 8 nucleotides align to TRBD1. CDR1 ENHRY and CDR2 SYGVKD come from the germline V gene. V was clipped by 4 bases and J by 1 base; unmatched bases: 4. CDR3 length: 15 amino acids. CDR3 nucleotides: TGTGCCATCAGTGGGGGACAGGAGCGCACAGATACGCAGTATTTT. Residues: CAISGGQERTDTQYF.

This clonotype was observed at least ten times. The chain couples TRBV6-1 to TRBJ1-2; tentative D call: TRBD1 (6 bases). The V gene lost 6 bases and the J gene lost 4 bases, with 18 bases spanning the gap. CDR1 MNHNS and CDR2 SASEGT come from the germline V gene. The CDR3 has 15 amino acids. The DNA of the CDR3 is TGTGCCAGCAGGGGGGCTACCCCTTTAATCTATGGCTACACCTTC. Translation gives CASRGATPLIYGYTF.

This clonotype was counted only a few times. V and J are TRBV11-2 and TRBJ1-5; no firm D call. V lost 1 base and J lost 0, with 7 bases in between. Per the germline V gene, CDR1 is SGHAT and CDR2 is FQNNGV. The CDR3 runs 15 residues. The CDR3: CASSLGEYSNQPQHF. The CDR3 nucleotides read TGTGCCAGCAGCTTAGGAGAGTATAGCAATCAGCCCCAGCATTTT.

The chain has TRBV4-3 and TRBJ2-2, with 10 bases identical to TRBD2. Germline V gives CDR1 LGHNA, CDR2 YSLEER. There are 18 residues in the CDR3. V lost 0 bases to trimming and J lost 2 bases; unmatched junction nucleotides: 6. CDR3 loop: CASSQERLAGANTGELFF. The CDR3 DNA reads as TGCGCCAGCAGCCAAGAGAGGCTAGCGGGGGCTAACACCGGGGAGCTGTTTTTT.

This clonotype has ten or more counts. This CDR3 is CASSVEGHGYTF. The CDR3 DNA sequence: TGTGCCAGCAGCGTAGAGGGTCATGGCTACACCTTC. The chain carries TRBV9 and TRBJ1-2; unclear D gene. The CDR3 consists of 12 residues. V lost 0 bases to trimming and J lost 6 bases, with 6 bases between them. CDR1 is SGDLS and CDR2 is YYNGEE in the germline V gene.

The table lists this clonotype with many counts. The rearrangement links TRBV15 to TRBJ1-1; D unresolved. The V gene's germline CDR1 is LNHNV and CDR2 YYDKDF (reference sequence). The CDR3 spans 13 residues. V dropped 0 bases and J dropped 4 bases, with 6 bases sitting between them. The CDR3 region is CATSRDGPTEAFF. Written as DNA, the CDR3 is TGTGCCACCAGCAGAGATGGTCCCACTGAAGCTTTCTTT. Supplemented by reference TRBV15 and TRBJ1-1, the full variable domain reads DAMVIQNPRYQVTQFGKPVTLSCSQTLNHNVMYWYQQKSSQAPKLLFHYYDKDFNNEADTPDNFQSRRPNTSFCFLDIRSPGLGDTAMYLCATSRDGPTEAFFGQGTRLTVV.

This clonotype was found a few times. At one boundary the junction diverges from the germline segment, which might be a read error. The chain employs TRBV7-2 and TRBJ2-2; D ambiguous. Germline V CDR1 and CDR2: SGHTA, FQGNSA. This CDR3 contains 15 residues. The CDR3 is CASSLGLGNTEELFF. The CDR3 nucleotides are TGTGCCAGCAGCTTAGGCCTAGGGAACACCGAGGAGCTGTTTTTT.

This clonotype was observed many times. The chain carries TRBV6-1 and TRBJ2-1, with D perhaps matching TRBD2 (6 bases). This CDR3 comprises 15 residues. CDR1 and CDR2 from the germline V gene are MNHNS and SASEGT. Trimming took 5 bases from V and 7 from J, leaving 18 bases between them. CDR3 in amino acids: CASSPSPGTYNEQFF. DNA for the CDR3: TGTGCCAGCAGTCCCTCCCCAGGGACTTATAATGAGCAGTTCTTC.

This clonotype was seen ten or more times. The rearrangement joins TRBV6-6 to TRBJ1-5; no reliable D call. The CDR3 length is 12 residues. Germline CDR1 is MNHNY and CDR2 is SVGAGI (reference sequence). Trimming stripped 0 bases from V and 7 bases from J, with 4 bases between. The CDR3 sequence: CASSYSGQPQHF. CDR3 coding DNA: TGTGCCAGCAGTTACTCAGGACAGCCCCAGCATTTT.

This clonotype was seen ten or more times. V usage is TRBV7-2 and J usage is TRBJ2-5, with D possibly TRBD2 on 5 matching bases. The V end lost 1 base, the J end lost 7 bases, and 10 bases lay between the germline ends. CDR3 length equals 13 residues. Germline V lookup: CDR1 SGHTA, CDR2 FQGNSA. Here the CDR3 reads CASSLGGVLTQYF. CDR3 sequence (DNA): TGTGCCAGCAGCTTAGGGGGAGTATTGACCCAGTACTTC.

The table lists this clonotype with a few counts. The chain employs TRBV11-2 and TRBJ2-1; D assignment may be TRBD1 or TRBD2 (7 bases each). Germline V lookup: CDR1 SGHAT, CDR2 FQNNGV. The CDR3 is 17 residues long. V was trimmed by 4 bases and J by 3 bases, leaving 19 bases between them. CDR3 region: CASSSRGGQGSYNEQFF. DNA of the CDR3: TGTGCCAGCAGCTCCAGGGGGGGGCAGGGGAGCTACAATGAGCAGTTCTTC. Complete variable domain (other parts from reference TRBV11-2 and TRBJ2-1): EAGVAQSPRYKIIEKRQSVAFWCNPISGHATLYWYQQILGQGPKLLIQFQNNGVVDDSQLPKDRFSAERLKGVDSTLKIQPAKLEDSAVYLCASSSRGGQGSYNEQFFGPGTRLTVL.

Only a few counts were recorded for this clonotype. The chain uses TRBV7-2 and TRBJ2-1, with D possibly matching TRBD1 (5 bases). CDR1 SGHTA and CDR2 FQGNSA come from the germline V gene. The V end lost 3 bases, the J end lost 8 bases, and 11 bases lay between the germline ends. The length of the CDR3 is 13 residues. The CDR3 protein is CASSFGLGDEQFF. The DNA of the CDR3 is TGTGCCAGCAGCTTTGGGTTAGGGGATGAGCAGTTCTTC.

There are many counts of this clonotype. CDR3 amino acids: CASSEQGEETQYF. In nucleotides, the CDR3 is TGTGCCAGCAGCGAACAGGGGGAAGAGACCCAGTACTTC. This chain joins TRBV7-8 and TRBJ2-5; 8 bases align to TRBD1. CDR3 length equals 13 residues. Per germline, CDR1 SGHVS and CDR2 FQNEAQ. J was trimmed by 3 bases and V by 5 bases; bases with no gene match: 2.

This clonotype was picked up many times. J is TRBJ1-1 and V is TRBV5-1; the D gene is possibly TRBD1 (6 bases). Germline V gene data show CDR1 as SGHRS and CDR2 as YFSETQ. V was pared by 4 bases and J by 5 bases, with 15 bases between. The CDR3 is made up of 14 amino acids. CDR3 amino acids: CASSPEGGWTEAFF. Here the CDR3 DNA reads TGCGCCAGCAGCCCGGAGGGGGGATGGACTGAAGCTTTCTTT.

The V gene is TRBV7-2, the J gene TRBJ2-1, with D possibly TRBD1 on 7 matching bases. Germline lookup yields CDR1 SGHTA and CDR2 FQGNSA. The CDR3 consists of 14 residues. The ends were cut back, 5 bases at V and 2 bases at J, with 10 bases in the middle. The CDR3 DNA sequence: TGTGCCAGCAGCGCAGGGGGGCCCTACAATGAGCAGTTCTTC. Amino acid sequence: CASSAGGPYNEQFF.

This clonotype was detected many times. The chain combines TRBV5-1 with TRBJ1-2, with a tentative D call TRBD1 (5 bases). Germline CDR1 reads SGHRS; CDR2 reads YFSETQ. CDR3 size: 15 residues. Trimming pared 4 bases from V and 9 bases from J, leaving 22 bases between. The CDR3 DNA sequence: TGCGCCAGCAGCCCTACGTGGGGGGTTCGCGATAGCTACACCTTC. It yields the protein CASSPTWGVRDSYTF.

Ten or more counts support this clonotype. This rearrangement joins TRBV7-9 to TRBJ1-2; D possibly corresponds to TRBD1 (6 bases). Germline CDR1 SEHNR, CDR2 FQNEAQ (reference sequence). This CDR3 has 11 residues. V shed 5 bases and J shed 10 bases, with 11 bases lying between them. The CDR3 here is CASSEGGNYTF. DNA for the CDR3: TGTGCCAGCAGCGAAGGGGGAAACTACACCTTC.

The rearrangement links TRBV2 to TRBJ2-5; D is possibly TRBD2 (5 bases). The V end was cut by 2 bases, the J end by 0 bases, with 10 bases between. Germline V gene data show CDR1 as SNHLY and CDR2 as FYNNEI. The CDR3 runs to 15 residues. This chain's CDR3 is CASSESGPHQETQYF. The DNA of the CDR3 is TGTGCCAGCAGTGAAAGCGGACCTCACCAAGAGACCCAGTACTTC.

This clonotype was recorded many times. This chain links TRBV7-9 with TRBJ1-3, with D possibly matching TRBD1 (6 bases). The V gene's germline CDR1 is SEHNR and CDR2 FQNEAQ (reference sequence). V lost 5 bases to trimming and J lost 0 bases, with 11 bases between them. The CDR3 is 15 residues long. CDR3 loop: CASSMGQVSGNTIYF. The CDR3 DNA is TGTGCCAGCAGCATGGGACAAGTCTCTGGAAACACCATATATTTT.

This clonotype occurred many times. The J gene is TRBJ1-5, the V gene TRBV18, with unresolved D. Trimming pared 5 bases from V and 3 bases from J, leaving 8 bases between. Germline CDR1 is KGHSH and CDR2 is LQKENI. The CDR3 is 13 residues long. CDR3 sequence reads: CASSEGINQPQHF. DNA for the CDR3: TGTGCCAGCTCAGAGGGTATCAATCAGCCCCAGCATTTT.

This clonotype has just a few counts. CDR3 residues: CSAARGGLNTEAFF. The CDR3 DNA reads as TGCAGTGCTGCCCGTGGAGGATTGAACACTGAAGCTTTCTTT. The gene calls are TRBV20-1 and TRBJ1-1; unclear D gene. The CDR3 runs 14 residues. The V gene lost 5 bases and the J gene lost 0 bases, with 13 bases spanning the gap. Germline V gives CDR1 DFQATT, CDR2 SNEGSKA (reference sequence).

This clonotype has at least ten counts. The J gene is TRBJ1-5, the V gene TRBV15; 8 bases align to TRBD1. V lost 5 bases and J lost 5; bases outside the gene matches: 14. CDR1 is LNHNV, CDR2 YYDKDF, per germline (reference sequence). This CDR3 region has 17 residues. The CDR3 nucleotides are TGTGCCACCAGCGGCAGCCTACCTCGGGACAGGTATCAGCCCCAGCATTTT. As protein: CATSGSLPRDRYQPQHF. Full variable domain (missing parts from reference TRBV15 and TRBJ1-5): DAMVIQNPRYQVTQFGKPVTLSCSQTLNHNVMYWYQQKSSQAPKLLFHYYDKDFNNEADTPDNFQSRRPNTSFCFLDIRSPGLGDTAMYLCATSGSLPRDRYQPQHFGDGTRLSIL.

This clonotype was seen at least ten times. This chain uses TRBV18 with TRBJ1-1, with D hard to call. CDR3 length: 13 residues. The V end lost 2 bases, the J end lost 0 bases, and 4 bases lay between the germline ends. Germline CDR1 reads KGHSH; CDR2 reads LQKENI. CDR3 nucleotides: TGTGCCAGCTCACCAGATTTGAACACTGAAGCTTTCTTT. Protein sequence: CASSPDLNTEAFF.

This clonotype was detected many times. The CDR3 here is CASSPTGAGGYTF. Written as DNA, the CDR3 is TGTGCCAGCAGTCCGACAGGGGCAGGTGGCTACACCTTC. The V and J genes are TRBV6-1 and TRBJ1-2; TRBD1 matches 8 bases. V shed 5 bases, J shed 7 bases, and the junction held 6 bases outside the gene matches. Germline loops: CDR1 MNHNS, CDR2 SASEGT. This CDR3 has 13 amino acids.

This clonotype has at least ten counts. This chain links TRBV7-9 with TRBJ2-5, with D uncertain. In germline, CDR1 is SEHNR, CDR2 FQNEAQ (reference sequence). The CDR3 runs to 14 residues. V lost 3 bases, J lost 1 base, and 9 bases lay in between. Here the CDR3 DNA reads TGTGCCAGCAGCTTCGGCATTGGCCAAGAGACCCAGTACTTC. Protein: CASSFGIGQETQYF.